What follows is one TCR beta chain and its context. What it binds is unknown. The data derive from a study of shared clonotypes between healthy human individuals. The study, taken as a whole, reports: Of the naive CD4 clonotypes, around 4.8% were shared across a handful of donors.

The V gene's germline CDR1 is SNHLY and CDR2 FYNNEI. The CDR3 consists of 12 residues. With 4 bases removed from V and 9 bases from J, the gap between germline ends came to 13 bases. Replicate PCRs for sorted subsets used 200 ng DNA; this equaled some 30,000 T cell genomes. Assay: immunoSEQ multiplex PCR; the TCRdb copy retains only in-frame clones and omits some. The table has roughly 2.5 million clones, around nine tenths seen once. This chain uses TRBV2 with TRBJ2-7, with D perhaps matching TRBD1 or TRBD2 (5 bases each). This TCR was recovered from a man younger than 35 in good health. Source material: naive CD4+ T cells sorted from blood. Subset indicated: CD45RA+ positively selected. The CDR3 region is CASSVGAGGQYF. The CDR3 DNA reads TGTGCCAGCAGTGTAGGGGCAGGAGGGCAGTACTTC.